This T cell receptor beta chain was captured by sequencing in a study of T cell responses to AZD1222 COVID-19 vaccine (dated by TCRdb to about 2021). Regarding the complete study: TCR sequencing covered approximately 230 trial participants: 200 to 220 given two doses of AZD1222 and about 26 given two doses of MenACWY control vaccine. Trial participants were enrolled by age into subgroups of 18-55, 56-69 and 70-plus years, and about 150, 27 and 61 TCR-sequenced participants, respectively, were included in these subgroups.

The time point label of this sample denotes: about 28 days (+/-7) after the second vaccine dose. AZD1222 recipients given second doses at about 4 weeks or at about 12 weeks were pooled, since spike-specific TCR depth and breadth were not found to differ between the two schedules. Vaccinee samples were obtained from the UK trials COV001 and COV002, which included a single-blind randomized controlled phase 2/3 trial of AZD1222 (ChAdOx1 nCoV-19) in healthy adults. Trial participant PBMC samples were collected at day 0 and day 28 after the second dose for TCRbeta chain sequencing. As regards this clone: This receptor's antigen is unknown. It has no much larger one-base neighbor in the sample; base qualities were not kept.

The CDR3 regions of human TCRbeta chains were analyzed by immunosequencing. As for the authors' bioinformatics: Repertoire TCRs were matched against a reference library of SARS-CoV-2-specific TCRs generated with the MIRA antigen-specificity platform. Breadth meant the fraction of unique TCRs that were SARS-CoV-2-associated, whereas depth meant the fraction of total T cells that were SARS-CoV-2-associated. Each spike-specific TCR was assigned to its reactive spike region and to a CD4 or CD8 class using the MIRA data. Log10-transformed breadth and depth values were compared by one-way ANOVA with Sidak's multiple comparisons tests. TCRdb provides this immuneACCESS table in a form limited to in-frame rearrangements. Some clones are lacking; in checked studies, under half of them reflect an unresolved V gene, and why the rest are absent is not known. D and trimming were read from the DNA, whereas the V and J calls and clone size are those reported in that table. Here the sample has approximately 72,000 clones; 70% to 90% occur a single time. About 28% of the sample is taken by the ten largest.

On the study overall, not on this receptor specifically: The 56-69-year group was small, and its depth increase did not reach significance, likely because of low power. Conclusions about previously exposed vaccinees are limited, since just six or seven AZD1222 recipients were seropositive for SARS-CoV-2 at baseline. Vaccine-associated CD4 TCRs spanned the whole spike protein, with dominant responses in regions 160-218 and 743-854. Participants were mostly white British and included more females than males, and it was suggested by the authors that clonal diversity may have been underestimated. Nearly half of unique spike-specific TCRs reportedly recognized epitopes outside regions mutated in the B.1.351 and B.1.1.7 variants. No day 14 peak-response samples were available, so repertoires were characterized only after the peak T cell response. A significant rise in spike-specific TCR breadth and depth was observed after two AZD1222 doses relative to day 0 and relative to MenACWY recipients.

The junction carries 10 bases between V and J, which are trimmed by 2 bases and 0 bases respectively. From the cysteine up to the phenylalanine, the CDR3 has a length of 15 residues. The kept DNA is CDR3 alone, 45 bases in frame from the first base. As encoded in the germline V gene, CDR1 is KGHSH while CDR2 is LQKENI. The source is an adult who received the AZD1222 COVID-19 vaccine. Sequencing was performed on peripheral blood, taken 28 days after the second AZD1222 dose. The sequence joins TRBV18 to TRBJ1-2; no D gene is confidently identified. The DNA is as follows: TGTGCCAGCTCACCATCCCAGCCCGCTAACTATGGCTACACCTTC. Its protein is CASSPSQPANYGYTF. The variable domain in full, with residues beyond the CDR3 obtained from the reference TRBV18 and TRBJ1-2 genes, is NAGVMQNPRHLVRRRGQEARLRCSPMKGHSHVYWYRQLPEEGLKFMVYLQKENIIDESGMPKERFSAEFPKEGPSILRIQQVVRGDSAAYFCASSPSQPANYGYTFGSGTRLTVV.